The 22 T cell receptor beta chains listed next were all sequenced from one sample in a study of blood T cell repertoires in COVID-19. Sequencing used immunoSEQ multiplex PCR; TCRdb keeps in-frame clones, though not all of them. The sample has under 80,000 clones, 79% seen once. What was sequenced was peripheral blood. Receptors were obtained from a human donor in a cohort sampled during active COVID-19.

The chain joins TRBV9 to TRBJ2-5; a possible D gene is TRBD1 (6 bases). The germline CDR1 and CDR2 sequences are SGDLS and YYNGEE. CDR3 length: 15 residues. Trimming took 4 bases from V and 5 from J, leaving 18 bases between them. Here the CDR3 DNA reads TGTGCCAGCAGCCCTGGGGACACTCTAGCCGAGACCCAGTACTTC. This translates into CASSPGDTLAETQYF.

The genes are TRBV7-2 and TRBJ1-4; the D is unclear. Per the germline V gene, CDR1 is SGHTA and CDR2 is FQGNSA. V lost 0 bases, J lost 6 bases, and 11 bases lay in between. The CDR3 loop spans 15 amino acids. CDR3 sequence: CASSLAGSGYEKLFF. The CDR3 region has the DNA TGTGCCAGCAGCTTAGCCGGATCGGGTTATGAAAAACTGTTTTTT.

The gene calls are TRBV6-5 and TRBJ1-5; 9 bases fit TRBD1. Unmatched junction bases numbered 10, after V lost 4 bases and J lost 6 bases. The CDR3 runs to 16 residues. Germline CDR1 reads MNHEY; CDR2 reads SVGAGI. The CDR3 here is CASSSRDRVGGQPQHF. CDR3 coding DNA: TGTGCCAGCAGTTCCCGGGACAGGGTTGGGGGTCAGCCCCAGCATTTT.

The chain uses TRBV5-1 and TRBJ2-3; D is perhaps TRBD1 (6 bases). V was trimmed by 0 bases and J by 0 bases, leaving 11 bases between them. CDR1 and CDR2 from the germline V gene are SGHRS and YFSETQ. The CDR3 is 16 amino acids. CDR3 region: CASSLGGRGSTDTQYF. The CDR3 DNA reads as TGCGCCAGCAGCTTGGGGGGCAGGGGTAGCACAGATACGCAGTATTTT.

This sequence joins TRBV14 and TRBJ2-3; 10 positions match TRBD1. The V gene end was trimmed by 5 bases and the J gene end by 4 bases; junction bases not matched to a gene: 9. The V gene's germline CDR1 is SGHDN and CDR2 FVKESK. CDR3 size: 16 residues. CDR3 DNA sequence: TGTGCCAGCAGCGGCAGACAGGGGGCTGGGGCAGATACGCAGTATTTT. Its translation: CASSGRQGAGADTQYF.

This chain uses TRBV5-1 with TRBJ2-7, with 11 bases aligning to TRBD2. Looked up from germline, CDR1 is SGHRS and CDR2 is YFSETQ. The CDR3 sequence is 15 residues long. V shed 0 bases, J shed 6 bases, and the junction held 5 bases outside the gene matches. The CDR3 region is CASSLGLAGGGEQYF. The CDR3 DNA reads as TGCGCCAGCAGCTTGGGCCTAGCGGGAGGAGGCGAGCAGTACTTC. Together with reference TRBV5-1 and TRBJ2-7, the CDR3 gives the full variable domain: KAGVTQTPRYLIKTRGQQVTLSCSPISGHRSVSWYQQTPGQGLQFLFEYFSETQRNKGNFPGRFSGRQFSNSRSEMNVSTLELGDSALYLCASSLGLAGGGEQYFGPGTRLTVT.

The chain joins TRBV7-2 to TRBJ2-3; D gene ambiguous. Trimming left V 5 bases short and J 0 bases short, with 12 bases between. The CDR3 spans 15 residues. Germline V lookup: CDR1 SGHTA, CDR2 FQGNSA. This chain's CDR3 is CASSVQSSSTDTQYF. CDR3 DNA sequence: TGTGCCAGCAGCGTACAGAGCTCTAGCACAGATACGCAGTATTTT.

This clone was picked up a small number of times. This chain uses TRBV7-8 with TRBJ1-3; D ambiguous. The V end lost 4 bases, the J end lost 0 bases, and 10 bases lay between the germline ends. Germline lookup yields CDR1 SGHVS and CDR2 FQNEAQ. CDR3 length equals 15 residues. CDR3 DNA: TGTGCCAGCAGCTCCTCAGGTTTCTCTGGAAACACCATATATTTT. It specifies CASSSSGFSGNTIYF.

The chain couples TRBV5-5 to TRBJ1-6, with D unresolved. Between the trimmed V and J ends, which lost 4 bases and 8 bases, there was a span of 10 bases. This CDR3 region has 13 residues. In germline, CDR1 is SGHKS, CDR2 YYEKEE (reference sequence). CDR3 coding DNA: TGTGCCAGCAGCCACCTAGTCGATTCACCCCTCCACTTT. It translates to CASSHLVDSPLHF. Filled out from reference TRBV5-5 and TRBJ1-6, the complete variable domain reads DAGVTQSPTHLIKTRGQQVTLRCSPISGHKSVSWYQQVLGQGPQFIFQYYEKEERGRGNFPDRFSARQFPNYSSELNVNALLLGDSALYLCASSHLVDSPLHFGNGTRLTVT.

The chain uses TRBV11-3 and TRBJ2-2; D ambiguous. V was shortened by 1 base and J by 5 bases, with 11 bases between the two germline ends. This CDR3 comprises 15 residues. The germline gives CDR1 SGHNT, CDR2 YENEEA. The CDR3 DNA sequence: TGTGCCAGCAGCTTAGGCCTTCCAGGTACCGGGGAGCTGTTTTTT. Residues: CASSLGLPGTGELFF.

This sequence joins TRBV18 and TRBJ1-3; TRBD1 agrees at 9 bases. Germline V gene data show CDR1 as KGHSH and CDR2 as LQKENI. V lost 3 bases and J lost 0; bases outside the gene matches: 3. The length of the CDR3 is 16 residues. CDR3 region: CASSPGQGSSGNTIYF. The DNA of the CDR3 is TGTGCCAGCTCACCGGGACAGGGTTCCTCTGGAAACACCATATATTTT.

The genes are TRBV14 and TRBJ2-5, with TRBD2 matching over 8 bases. Germline trimming cut 3 bases from V and 2 bases from J; bases unmatched to any gene: 11. The CDR3 consists of 17 residues. Looked up from germline, CDR1 is SGHDN and CDR2 is FVKESK. CDR3 residues: CASSQSGTRWRQETQYF. The CDR3 bases are TGTGCCAGCAGCCAGTCAGGGACTAGATGGAGACAAGAGACCCAGTACTTC.

This clone was observed a single time. The V gene is TRBV10-3, the J gene TRBJ2-7; possibly TRBD2 for D (6 bases). The CDR3 covers 15 residues. Germline CDR1 ENHRY, CDR2 SYGVKD. V was trimmed by 2 bases and J by 2 bases, leaving 13 bases between them. CDR3 nucleotides: TGTGCCATCAGTGAGGCGGGATCCTCAACCTACGAGCAGTACTTC. Protein: CAISEAGSSTYEQYF.

The chain links TRBV30 to TRBJ2-7; 7 bases align to TRBD1. Germline CDR1 GTSNPN, CDR2 SVGIG (reference sequence). This CDR3 spans 13 amino acids. The ends lost 1 base at V and 3 bases at J; junction bases unmatched: 3. CDR3 protein: CAWSAGQDYEQYF. CDR3 in DNA: TGTGCCTGGAGTGCAGGACAGGACTACGAGCAGTACTTC.

The CDR3 nucleotides read TGTGCCAGCAAACTGAGCTGGGATACGCAGTATTTT. Translating gives CASKLSWDTQYF. This rearrangement joins TRBV2 to TRBJ2-3; D gene unclear. V shed 7 bases and J shed 6 bases, with 11 bases lying between them. This CDR3 contains 12 residues. The germline V gene has CDR1 SNHLY and CDR2 FYNNEI.

V gene TRBV5-5 combines with J gene TRBJ1-5, with D perhaps TRBD1 (6 bases). The CDR3 length is 13 residues. Germline CDR1 and CDR2: SGHKS and YYEKEE (reference sequence). With 4 bases removed from V and 4 bases from J, the gap between germline ends came to 9 bases. The chain's CDR3 is CASSRDINQPQHF. CDR3 bases: TGTGCCAGCAGCCGGGACATTAATCAGCCCCAGCATTTT.

J is TRBJ2-7 and V is TRBV19, with 12 bases fitting TRBD2. Germline V gene lookup returns CDR1 LNHDA and CDR2 SQIVND (reference sequence). This CDR3 contains 15 residues. The V segment lost 5 bases and the J segment 9 bases; nucleotides outside the gene matches: 11. Written as DNA, the CDR3 is TGTGCCAGTAGTCTCCGGACTAGCGGGATTACGAGGCAGTACTTC. This sequence encodes CASSLRTSGITRQYF.

The V gene is TRBV19, the J gene TRBJ2-4; 10 bases are shared with TRBD1. CDR3 length: 20 residues. V lost 3 bases and J lost 0; bases outside the gene matches: 14. Germline CDR1 is LNHDA and CDR2 is SQIVND (reference sequence). The CDR3: CASSMKSGTGVTVAKNIQYF. CDR3 sequence (DNA): TGTGCCAGTAGTATGAAGTCCGGGACAGGGGTGACCGTAGCCAAAAACATTCAGTACTTC.

The chain combines TRBV19 with TRBJ2-5; 8 bases map to TRBD2. Germline V gene lookup returns CDR1 LNHDA and CDR2 SQIVND (reference sequence). The CDR3 sequence is 13 residues long. V lost 8 bases, J lost 5 bases, and 7 bases stayed unmatched. CDR3 nucleotides: TGTGCCAGTGGGCTGACTAGCGTCGAGACCCAGTACTTC. It encodes CASGLTSVETQYF. Full variable domain (rest looked up from reference TRBV19 and TRBJ2-5): DGGITQSPKYLFRKEGQNVTLSCEQNLNHDAMYWYRQDPGQGLRLIYYSQIVNDFQKGDIAEGYSVSREKKESFPLTVTSAQKNPTAFYLCASGLTSVETQYFGPGTRLLVL.

The chain combines TRBV7-9 with TRBJ2-6; no clear D. CDR1 is SEHNR and CDR2 is FQNEAQ in the germline V gene (reference sequence). Between the trimmed V and J ends, which lost 1 base and 0 bases, there was a span of 7 bases. The CDR3 is 16 residues long. CDR3 protein: CASSLVLGSGANVLTF. CDR3 sequence (DNA): TGTGCCAGCAGCTTAGTGCTCGGCTCTGGGGCCAACGTCCTGACTTTC.

The rearrangement joins TRBV7-9 to TRBJ2-1; 12 bases are shared with TRBD1. With V trimmed by 4 bases and J by 9 bases, 4 bases remained unmatched. The CDR3 is made up of 14 amino acids. Germline CDR1 and CDR2: SEHNR and FQNEAQ (reference sequence). CDR3 bases: TGTGCCAGCAGCTGGGGGACAGGGGGCCTTGAGCAGTTCTTC. It yields the protein CASSWGTGGLEQFF.

This clone was detected once. J is TRBJ2-7 and V is TRBV10-2; D perhaps matches TRBD1 (6 bases). Germline values: CDR1 WSHSY, CDR2 SAAADI. V lost 0 bases to trimming and J lost 6 bases, with 9 bases between them. The CDR3 runs to 13 residues. This CDR3 reads CASSESWGLEQYF. The DNA of the CDR3 is TGCGCCAGCAGTGAGTCCTGGGGGCTCGAGCAGTACTTC.